This T cell receptor (beta chain) comes out of a study of blood T cell repertoires in COVID-19. The junction had 5 bases not matched to a gene; V was cut back by 0 bases and J by 0 bases. Per germline, CDR1 SGHDT and CDR2 YYEEEE. There are 17 residues in the CDR3. The assay was immunoSEQ multiplex PCR, and TCRdb's table has in-frame clones only and misses some. The sample includes roughly 20,000 clones, roughly 89% of them seen just once. The clonotype comes from a human donor in a cohort sampled during active COVID-19. The rearrangement links TRBV5-6 to TRBJ2-2; 7 bases map to TRBD2. Input material: peripheral blood. The DNA for the CDR3 is TGTGCCAGCAGCTTGGTGTCAGCGGGGCCGAACACCGGGGAGCTGTTTTTT. Its protein is CASSLVSAGPNTGELFF.